A selection of T cell receptor beta chains follows, all from one sample in a study of T cells after yellow fever vaccination. One entry per CDR3 protein, called by TCRdb with MiXCR from the 5' RACE reads. This sample has about 60,000 distinct CDR3 sequences, with approximately 6.5% found just once. This specimen consisted of CD8+ T cells sorted from PBMCs, obtained on the day of the first yellow fever vaccination. The receptors were sampled from a man aged 18-30 years who received the YFV17D yellow fever vaccine. The CDR3 runs from the conserved cysteine through the conserved F or W. D genes are given only for firm matches. Not every row has a clone size; where given, it reads once, few, many or a size class.

>many|TRBJ1-1|-|TRBV7-3
CASSQAGWTESMNTEAFF
TGTGCCAGCAGCCAAGCCGGATGGACAGAGAGTATGAACACTGAAGCTTTCTTT
>few|TRBJ1-1|-|TRBV27
CASSLSAGASEAFF
TGTGCCAGCAGTTTATCGGCGGGGGCCTCTGAAGCTTTCTTT
>-|TRBJ2-5|-|TRBV9
CASSAAPGGRETQYF
TGTGCCAGCAGCGCCGCCCCCGGGGGTCGAGAGACCCAGTACTTC
>few|TRBJ1-2|-|TRBV13
CASSLRTEQYGYTF
TGTGCCAGCAGCTTAAGGACAGAGCAGTATGGCTACACCTTC
>many|TRBJ2-1|TRBD1|TRBV12-5
CASGPSGTGVIEQFF
TGTGCTAGTGGTCCCTCCGGGACAGGGGTGATTGAGCAGTTCTTC
>many|TRBJ2-7|-|TRBV4-3
CASSQESTGAGYEQYF
TGCGCCAGCAGCCAAGAAAGTACGGGGGCTGGCTACGAGCAGTACTTC
>many|TRBJ2-2|TRBD2|TRBV11-2
CASSFLTTSVTGELFF
TGTGCCAGCAGCTTCCTCACGACTAGCGTCACCGGGGAGCTGTTTTTT
>-|TRBJ1-2|-|TRBV15
CATSRDGGTSNYGYTF
TGTGCCACCAGCAGAGATGGGGGTACTTCTAACTATGGCTACACCTTC
>many|TRBJ2-7|TRBD2|TRBV4-1
CASSFQAGGLKDEQYF
TGCGCCAGCAGCTTCCAAGCGGGGGGTCTCAAGGACGAGCAGTACTTC
>-|TRBJ2-3|TRBD2|TRBV15
CATSRDLPRLAGVTDTQYF
TGTGCCACCAGCAGAGACCTGCCCCGACTAGCGGGGGTCACAGATACGCAGTATTTT
>few|TRBJ2-5|-|TRBV4-3
CASSQDGTGQETQYF
TGCGCCAGCAGCCAAGATGGAACAGGCCAAGAGACCCAGTACTTC
>-|TRBJ2-7|-|TRBV15
CATSRYSTYKQYF
TGTGCCACCAGCAGATACAGTACCTACAAGCAGTACTTC
>-|TRBJ1-1|-|TRBV7-2
CASSLNSYMNTEAFF
TGTGCCAGCAGCTTAAATTCCTATATGAACACTGAAGCTTTCTTT
>many|TRBJ1-5|-|TRBV5-8
CASSLGTGLWNQPQHF
TGTGCCAGCAGCTTGGGTACTGGGCTGTGGAATCAGCCCCAGCATTTT
>many|TRBJ2-2|TRBD1|TRBV2
CASRGTGYTGELFF
TGTGCCAGCAGAGGGACAGGGTACACCGGGGAGCTGTTTTTT
>few|TRBJ1-2|-|TRBV15
CATSPRRNYGYTF
TGTGCCACCAGCCCAAGGAGAAACTATGGCTACACCTTC
>-|TRBJ2-5|-|TRBV7-2
CASSSWDNQETQYF
TGTGCCAGCAGCTCTTGGGACAACCAAGAGACCCAGTACTTC
>many|TRBJ2-3|-|TRBV4-1
CASSQDMRVRGTDTQYF
TGCGCCAGCAGCCAAGATATGCGGGTAAGGGGCACAGATACGCAGTATTTT
>many|TRBJ1-4|TRBD1|TRBV5-1
CASSPGQAATNEKLFF
TGCGCCAGCAGCCCCGGACAGGCGGCAACTAATGAAAAACTGTTTTTT
>many|TRBJ2-1|TRBD1|TRBV4-1
CASSQWTGGNEQFF
TGCGCCAGCAGCCAATGGACAGGGGGAAATGAGCAGTTCTTC
>many|TRBJ2-2|-|TRBV5-1
CASSFATGELFF
TGCGCCAGCAGCTTCGCAACCGGGGAGCTGTTTTTT
>many|TRBJ2-1|-|TRBV29-1
CSVPGALLYNEQFF
TGCAGCGTACCAGGGGCTCTACTTTACAATGAGCAGTTCTTC
>many|TRBJ2-3|-|TRBV7-2
CASSSWTSGADTQYF
TGTGCCAGCAGCTCCTGGACCTCGGGCGCAGATACGCAGTATTTT
>few|TRBJ2-3|-|TRBV24-1
CATSDLRSQHTQYF
TGTGCCACCAGTGATTTAAGGTCCCAGCATACGCAGTATTTT
>-|TRBJ2-1|TRBD2|TRBV4-2
CASSQDGSGGRSSYNEQFF
TGTGCCAGCAGCCAAGACGGGAGCGGGGGGCGAAGCTCCTACAATGAGCAGTTCTTC
>many|TRBJ2-2|TRBD2|TRBV7-3
CASSPGTSGATGELFF
TGTGCCAGCAGCCCTGGGACTAGCGGGGCTACCGGGGAGCTGTTTTTT
>-|TRBJ2-7|TRBD1|TRBV20-1
CSARDRDSWEQYF
TGCAGTGCGCGGGACAGGGATTCATGGGAGCAGTACTTC
>-|TRBJ1-1|-|TRBV7-8
CASSLGLNSEAFF
TGTGCCAGCAGCTTAGGCCTGAATTCTGAAGCTTTCTTT
>many|TRBJ1-2|-|TRBV9
CASSVAPGDGYTF
TGTGCCAGCAGCGTAGCTCCGGGGGATGGCTACACCTTC
>-|TRBJ2-7|TRBD1|TRBV6-5
CASRGRDSTYEQYF
TGTGCCAGCAGGGGCAGGGACAGTACCTACGAGCAGTACTTC
>-|TRBJ2-1|TRBD2|TRBV5-4
CASSLGGGADWEQFF
TGTGCCAGCAGCTTGGGCGGGGGGGCCGACTGGGAGCAGTTCTTC
>-|TRBJ2-7|TRBD1|TRBV4-3
CASSPRPGQGTHEQYF
TGCGCCAGCAGCCCCCGCCCGGGACAGGGGACTCACGAGCAGTACTTC
>many|TRBJ2-7|-|TRBV9
CASSVEPFYEQYF
TGTGCCAGCAGCGTAGAACCCTTCTACGAGCAGTACTTC
>many|TRBJ2-1|-|TRBV7-2
CASSLGLGNEQFF
TGTGCCAGCAGCTTAGGACTCGGCAATGAGCAGTTCTTC
>many|TRBJ2-2|TRBD1|TRBV29-1
CSVDPGQGAGELFF
TGCAGCGTCGACCCCGGACAGGGGGCCGGGGAGCTGTTTTTT
>-|TRBJ2-6|-|TRBV5-1
CASSLYRSSGANVLTF
TGCGCCAGCAGCTTGTATCGGAGCTCTGGGGCCAACGTCCTGACTTTC
>few|TRBJ2-7|-|TRBV4-3
CASSQDRSGVTSYEQYF
TGCGCCAGCAGCCAAGACAGATCGGGGGTGACAAGCTACGAGCAGTACTTC
>many|TRBJ2-5|-|TRBV9
CASSLLGETQYF
TGTGCCAGCAGCCTCCTGGGTGAGACCCAGTACTTC
>few|TRBJ2-5|TRBD1|TRBV29-1
CSLKPGGRETQYF
TGCAGCCTCAAGCCAGGGGGCCGGGAGACCCAGTACTTC
>many|TRBJ2-1|-|TRBV9
CASSVGASSYNEQFF
TGTGCCAGCAGCGTAGGGGCGAGCTCCTACAATGAGCAGTTCTTC
>-|TRBJ1-4|TRBD1|TRBV30
CAWSAGGNEKLFF
TGTGCCTGGAGTGCAGGGGGCAATGAAAAACTGTTTTTT
>few|TRBJ2-3|TRBD2|TRBV11-2
CASSFEFRLAGGQDTQYF
TGTGCCAGCAGCTTCGAGTTCCGGCTAGCGGGGGGGCAAGATACGCAGTATTTT
>few|TRBJ1-6|-|TRBV30
CAWSQHPGTLNSPLHF
TGTGCCTGGAGTCAACACCCCGGGACACTAAATTCACCCCTCCACTTT
>many|TRBJ2-2|TRBD1|TRBV29-1
CSVATGDTGELFF
TGCAGCGTCGCGACAGGGGACACCGGGGAGCTGTTTTTT
>few|TRBJ2-5|-|TRBV3-1
CASSQGPSGAKTQYF
TGTGCCAGCAGCCAAGGACCCTCCGGGGCGAAGACCCAGTACTTC
>few|TRBJ1-5|TRBD1|TRBV9
CASSGGTGGQPQHF
TGTGCCAGCAGCGGGGGGACAGGGGGTCAGCCCCAGCATTTT
>many|TRBJ2-6|-|TRBV4-2
CASSQDESGGANVLTF
TGTGCCAGCAGCCAAGATGAATCCGGAGGGGCCAACGTCCTGACTTTC